These T cell receptor beta chains were read from a single sample in a study of early T cells in non-severe SARS-CoV-2 infection. From the 5' RACE reads, TCRdb called clonotypes with MiXCR, one entry per CDR3 protein. Here the sample spans under 50,000 distinct CDR3 sequences, 5.6% being singletons. Material: whole blood. The origin of the receptors is an adult who was a healthcare worker with PCR-confirmed SARS-CoV-2 infection or an uninfected control (not recorded which). Both conserved end residues are part of each CDR3. The D gene is left open where the match is weak. The size of a clone is reported for some rows only, either as once, few or many, or as a class for expanded clones.

CDR3nt: TGTGCCAGCAGTTTGACTAGCGGGAACGTGCAGTTCTTC
CDR3aa: CASSLTSGNVQFF
j_gene: TRBJ2-1
abundance: many
v_gene: TRBV28
d_gene: TRBD2

CDR3nt: TGTGCCAGCAGCTTGACAGGGGAAACCTACAATGAGCAGTTCTTC
CDR3aa: CASSLTGETYNEQFF
j_gene: TRBJ2-1
abundance: many
v_gene: TRBV7-8
d_gene: TRBD1

CDR3nt: TGTGCCAGCAGTTTGCGCGGAGCCTACAATGAGCAGTTCTTC
CDR3aa: CASSLRGAYNEQFF
j_gene: TRBJ2-1
abundance: many
v_gene: TRBV2
d_gene: NA

CDR3nt: TGTGCCAGCAGTTCGACAGAAAACACTGAAGCTTTCTTT
CDR3aa: CASSSTENTEAFF
j_gene: TRBJ1-1
abundance: few
v_gene: TRBV6-5
d_gene: NA

CDR3nt: TGTGCCAGCTCACCACAGGCGAACACTGAAGCTTTCTTT
CDR3aa: CASSPQANTEAFF
j_gene: TRBJ1-1
abundance: many
v_gene: TRBV18
d_gene: NA

CDR3nt: TGTGCCAGCAGCTTAAACCTAGCGGGAGGGAATGAGCAGTTCTTC
CDR3aa: CASSLNLAGGNEQFF
j_gene: TRBJ2-1
abundance: many
v_gene: TRBV13
d_gene: TRBD2

CDR3nt: TGTGCCAGCAGCCCCCCCGGTGACTCCTACGAGCAGTACTTC
CDR3aa: CASSPPGDSYEQYF
j_gene: TRBJ2-7
abundance: NA
v_gene: TRBV9
d_gene: NA

CDR3nt: TGCAGTGCTTATAGGGACACTGAAGCTTTCTTT
CDR3aa: CSAYRDTEAFF
j_gene: TRBJ1-1
abundance: many
v_gene: TRBV20-1
d_gene: NA

CDR3nt: TGTGCCACCAGTGCCCGGGACTACTCCTACAATGAGCAGTTCTTC
CDR3aa: CATSARDYSYNEQFF
j_gene: TRBJ2-1
abundance: NA
v_gene: TRBV24-1
d_gene: TRBD2

CDR3nt: TGTGCCAGCAGTTACGACCCCCTGGACTACGAGCAGTACTTC
CDR3aa: CASSYDPLDYEQYF
j_gene: TRBJ2-7
abundance: many
v_gene: TRBV6-2/TRBV6-3
d_gene: NA

CDR3nt: TGCGCCAGCAGCCAAGATCGGGTGACCCAGTACTTC
CDR3aa: CASSQDRVTQYF
j_gene: TRBJ2-5
abundance: few
v_gene: TRBV4-1
d_gene: NA

CDR3nt: TGTGCCAGTAGTCCAAGGTGGGACACCTACGAGCAGTACTTC
CDR3aa: CASSPRWDTYEQYF
j_gene: TRBJ2-7
abundance: many
v_gene: TRBV19
d_gene: NA

CDR3nt: TGTGCCAGCAGCTCTCTAAACACCGGGGAGCTGTTTTTT
CDR3aa: CASSSLNTGELFF
j_gene: TRBJ2-2
abundance: many
v_gene: TRBV5-4
d_gene: NA

CDR3nt: TGTGCCAGCAGCCAAGCAGGTCTCCGGGACACTGAAGCTTTCTTT
CDR3aa: CASSQAGLRDTEAFF
j_gene: TRBJ1-1
abundance: many
v_gene: TRBV3-1
d_gene: NA

CDR3nt: TGTGCCAGTAGTACAAGCTCTGGGGCCAACGTCCTGACTTTC
CDR3aa: CASSTSSGANVLTF
j_gene: TRBJ2-6
abundance: many
v_gene: TRBV19
d_gene: NA

CDR3nt: TGCAGTGCTCGGACGGGACGCTCCTACGAGCAGTACTTC
CDR3aa: CSARTGRSYEQYF
j_gene: TRBJ2-7
abundance: few
v_gene: TRBV20-1
d_gene: NA

CDR3nt: TGTGCCAGCTGGCAAAACCTTCCGGGCACTGAAGCTTTCTTT
CDR3aa: CASWQNLPGTEAFF
j_gene: TRBJ1-1
abundance: many
v_gene: TRBV12-3/TRBV12-4
d_gene: NA

CDR3nt: TGTGCCAGCAGCCCCGAGGCGTACTACGAGCAGTACTTC
CDR3aa: CASSPEAYYEQYF
j_gene: TRBJ2-7
abundance: many
v_gene: TRBV6-1
d_gene: NA

CDR3nt: TGCAGCGTGCCCGGGACAGCGACTAAACGTAACTATGGCTACACCTTC
CDR3aa: CSVPGTATKRNYGYTF
j_gene: TRBJ1-2
abundance: many
v_gene: TRBV29-1
d_gene: TRBD1

CDR3nt: TGTGCCATCAGTGTCAGGGGCGCTGAAGCTTTCTTT
CDR3aa: CAISVRGAEAFF
j_gene: TRBJ1-1
abundance: many
v_gene: TRBV10-3
d_gene: NA

CDR3nt: TGTGCCAGTAGTTTTTGGTCCGTTGGCTACACCTTC
CDR3aa: CASSFWSVGYTF
j_gene: TRBJ1-2
abundance: many
v_gene: TRBV19
d_gene: NA

CDR3nt: TGCGCCTCTTCGACTAGCGGGATAAATGAGCAGTTCTTC
CDR3aa: CASSTSGINEQFF
j_gene: TRBJ2-1
abundance: many
v_gene: TRBV10-2
d_gene: TRBD2

CDR3nt: TGTGCCAGCAGCCAAGATCTTCAGGGTGCGAAAGGACTGTTTTTT
CDR3aa: CASSQDLQGAKGLFF
j_gene: TRBJ1-4
abundance: NA
v_gene: TRBV3-1
d_gene: NA

CDR3nt: TGTGCCAGCCTATATGGGGTGGGGAATGAGCAGTTCTTC
CDR3aa: CASLYGVGNEQFF
j_gene: TRBJ2-1
abundance: few
v_gene: TRBV5-6
d_gene: NA

CDR3nt: TGTGCCAGCAGCTCACGAGGTGAAAAACTGTTTTTT
CDR3aa: CASSSRGEKLFF
j_gene: TRBJ1-4
abundance: many
v_gene: TRBV12-3/TRBV12-4
d_gene: NA

CDR3nt: TGTGCCAGCAGCCAAGATCGAGACTATGGCTACACCTTC
CDR3aa: CASSQDRDYGYTF
j_gene: TRBJ1-2
abundance: NA
v_gene: TRBV4-2
d_gene: NA

CDR3nt: TGCAGCGTTGAGCCTCAGGGGATGGGTGGCTACACCTTC
CDR3aa: CSVEPQGMGGYTF
j_gene: TRBJ1-2
abundance: many
v_gene: TRBV29-1
d_gene: NA

CDR3nt: TGTGCCAGCAGCCGGAGCGGGGGGCCCTACAATGAGCAGTTCTTC
CDR3aa: CASSRSGGPYNEQFF
j_gene: TRBJ2-1
abundance: few
v_gene: TRBV7-9
d_gene: TRBD2

CDR3nt: TGTGCCAGCAGCCTGGGACAGGGGAAGTATGGCTACACCTTC
CDR3aa: CASSLGQGKYGYTF
j_gene: TRBJ1-2
abundance: many
v_gene: TRBV11-1
d_gene: TRBD1

CDR3nt: TGTGCCAGCGAGCGGGGGGGCGGAGATACGCAGTATTTT
CDR3aa: CASERGGGDTQYF
j_gene: TRBJ2-3
abundance: few
v_gene: TRBV7-2
d_gene: TRBD2

CDR3nt: TGTGCCAGCAGCCCGGAACGGCCGCACTCTGGAAACACCATATATTTT
CDR3aa: CASSPERPHSGNTIYF
j_gene: TRBJ1-3
abundance: few
v_gene: TRBV7-8
d_gene: NA

CDR3nt: TGCAGTGCTAGAGATTCGGCAGTAAGCGGGAGATCGAGGGGCACAGATACGCAGTATTTT
CDR3aa: CSARDSAVSGRSRGTDTQYF
j_gene: TRBJ2-3
abundance: many
v_gene: TRBV20-1
d_gene: TRBD2

CDR3nt: TGCAGTGCTAGGCCCCCGCCAGCGACCGGCTACACCTTC
CDR3aa: CSARPPPATGYTF
j_gene: TRBJ1-2
abundance: many
v_gene: TRBV20-1
d_gene: NA

CDR3nt: TGTGCCAGCAGCCTTTTTCGGGGCTACGAGCAGTACTTC
CDR3aa: CASSLFRGYEQYF
j_gene: TRBJ2-7
abundance: many
v_gene: TRBV7-2
d_gene: NA

CDR3nt: TGCGCCAGCAGCCAAGCAAGCCTCCGCGGCAGGGACGCAGATACGCAGTATTTT
CDR3aa: CASSQASLRGRDADTQYF
j_gene: TRBJ2-3
abundance: many
v_gene: TRBV4-1
d_gene: NA

CDR3nt: TGTGCCAGCAAATCTCCAGGGCGTGAGACCCAGTACTTC
CDR3aa: CASKSPGRETQYF
j_gene: TRBJ2-5
abundance: many
v_gene: TRBV6-1
d_gene: NA

CDR3nt: TGTGCCAGCAGCAGGGACAGGGGGCGACGAGATACGCAGTATTTT
CDR3aa: CASSRDRGRRDTQYF
j_gene: TRBJ2-3
abundance: many
v_gene: TRBV7-9
d_gene: TRBD1

CDR3nt: TGTGCCAGCTCACCGCTTGGCGGTGAAGCTTTCTTT
CDR3aa: CASSPLGGEAFF
j_gene: TRBJ1-1
abundance: few
v_gene: TRBV18
d_gene: NA

CDR3nt: TGTGCCAGTCTTAAAGGGCCAAGTCTCCCGCGATCTGATACGCAGTATTTT
CDR3aa: CASLKGPSLPRSDTQYF
j_gene: TRBJ2-3
abundance: many
v_gene: TRBV25-1
d_gene: NA

CDR3nt: TGTGCCAGCAGCTTTGGGAGCAACTCCTACGAGCAGTACTTC
CDR3aa: CASSFGSNSYEQYF
j_gene: TRBJ2-7
abundance: NA
v_gene: TRBV5-4
d_gene: NA

CDR3nt: TGTGCCAGCAGCACCGCGGCAGGGAAGCACAATGAGCAGTTCTTC
CDR3aa: CASSTAAGKHNEQFF
j_gene: TRBJ2-1
abundance: many
v_gene: TRBV7-9
d_gene: NA

CDR3nt: TGCGCCAGCAGTGTGAGGGGAGGGCACGAGCAGTACTTC
CDR3aa: CASSVRGGHEQYF
j_gene: TRBJ2-7
abundance: many
v_gene: TRBV10-2
d_gene: TRBD2

CDR3nt: TGTGCCAGCAGTGCCCGGACATCTCCGGAGGGCTATGGCTACACCTTC
CDR3aa: CASSARTSPEGYGYTF
j_gene: TRBJ1-2
abundance: many
v_gene: TRBV25-1
d_gene: NA

CDR3nt: TGCAGTGCTAGAGTGCTTACGGGACAGGGGATCTATGGCTACACCTTC
CDR3aa: CSARVLTGQGIYGYTF
j_gene: TRBJ1-2
abundance: many
v_gene: TRBV20-1
d_gene: TRBD1

CDR3nt: TGCAGCACGGGACAGGGGGCTTTCACAGATACGCAGTATTTT
CDR3aa: CSTGQGAFTDTQYF
j_gene: TRBJ2-3
abundance: few
v_gene: TRBV29-1
d_gene: TRBD1

CDR3nt: TGCGCCAGCAGCTTGGCCTGGGGGTCCTACGAGCAGTACTTC
CDR3aa: CASSLAWGSYEQYF
j_gene: TRBJ2-7
abundance: few
v_gene: TRBV5-1
d_gene: NA

CDR3nt: TGTGCCAGCAGCTCCACTAGCGGGGGGGCGGGTGAGCAGTTCTTC
CDR3aa: CASSSTSGGAGEQFF
j_gene: TRBJ2-1
abundance: few
v_gene: TRBV7-8
d_gene: TRBD2